Below are 12 T cell receptor beta chains sequenced from a single sample in a study of beta chain features in type 1 diabetes. Of the isolated RNA, all was reverse transcribed, and so the sequenced material was expressed TCRB transcripts. Method: immunoSEQ multiplex PCR; TCRdb's copy keeps in-frame clones and lacks some. The sample contains under 450,000 clones, about 15% of which appear only once. Material: naive CD4+ T cells from blood. These receptors all stem from a man aged 25 to 45 in good health.

This chain connects TRBV6-6 to TRBJ2-2; 8 bases align to TRBD1. Germline-derived CDR1 and CDR2 are MNHNY and SVGAGI (reference sequence). The CDR3 is 14 amino acids. In DNA form, the CDR3 reads TGTGGCACTTTCAGGGGGCGCAATACCGGGGAGCTGTTTTTT. This codes for CGTFRGRNTGELFF.

On this clone itself: A far larger clone is one base from this, pointing to a likely read error. Within the sample, other DNA sequences also encode this same CDR3. The chain employs TRBV5-4 and TRBJ2-3; the D is unclear. Germline lookup yields CDR1 SGHNT and CDR2 YYREEE (reference sequence). The V and J ends lost 2 bases and 1 base respectively, with 5 bases between them. CDR3 length: 13 amino acids. CDR3 region: CASSLAGTDTQYF. CDR3 sequence (DNA): TGTGCCAGCAGCTTAGCCGGCACAGATACGCAGTATTTT.

This clone was seen more than once but under ten times. The gene calls are TRBV30 and TRBJ2-1; 7 bases are shared with TRBD1. The CDR3 covers 13 residues. CDR1 GTSNPN and CDR2 SVGIG come from the germline V gene (reference sequence). V was clipped by 4 bases and J by 5 bases; unmatched bases: 5. As DNA, the CDR3 is TGTGCCTGGACAGGACAGGTTAACAATGAGCAGTTCTTC. Translating gives CAWTGQVNNEQFF. The variable domain in full, completed from reference TRBV30 and TRBJ2-1, reads SQTIHQWPATLVQPVGSPLSLECTVEGTSNPNLYWYRQAAGRGLQLLFYSVGIGQISSEVPQNLSASRPQDRQFILSSKKLLLSDSGFYLCAWTGQVNNEQFFGPGTRLTVL.

The V and J genes are TRBV25-1 and TRBJ2-7, with D uncertain. The CDR3 spans 14 residues. With 1 base removed from V and 6 bases from J, the gap between germline ends came to 13 bases. Per germline, CDR1 MGHDK and CDR2 SYGVNS. CDR3 protein: CASSEWVGSAEQYF. Written as DNA, the CDR3 is TGTGCCAGCAGTGAATGGGTGGGGTCGGCCGAGCAGTACTTC.

This clone was recorded a few times. V usage is TRBV11-2 and J usage is TRBJ2-3; D unclear. V was trimmed by 2 bases and J by 0 bases, leaving 9 bases between them. The CDR3 covers 15 residues. The V gene's germline CDR1 is SGHAT and CDR2 FQNNGV. The chain's CDR3 is CASSLSTPSTDTQYF. In DNA, the CDR3 is TGTGCCAGCAGCTTATCGACACCGAGCACAGATACGCAGTATTTT.

This clone was observed a few times. The chain recombines TRBV9 with TRBJ1-1; D ambiguous. V shed 0 bases and J shed 4 bases, with 7 bases lying between them. The CDR3 covers 13 residues. Germline V CDR1 and CDR2: SGDLS, YYNGEE. The CDR3 DNA is TGTGCCAGCAGCGTAGCACTGGGCACTGAAGCTTTCTTT. Encoded protein: CASSVALGTEAFF.

This chain connects TRBV18 to TRBJ2-1; 9 bases line up with TRBD2. The CDR3 extends over 15 amino acids. Germline loops: CDR1 KGHSH, CDR2 LQKENI. V shed 6 bases, J shed 3 bases, and the junction held 6 bases outside the gene matches. The CDR3 loop is CASSRAGGDYNEQFF. As DNA, the CDR3 is TGTGCCAGCTCCCGAGCGGGGGGAGACTACAATGAGCAGTTCTTC. The whole variable domain, filled in from reference TRBV18 and TRBJ2-1, reads NAGVMQNPRHLVRRRGQEARLRCSPMKGHSHVYWYRQLPEEGLKFMVYLQKENIIDESGMPKERFSAEFPKEGPSILRIQQVVRGDSAAYFCASSRAGGDYNEQFFGPGTRLTVL.

V is TRBV4-3 and J is TRBJ2-7; TRBD2 aligns across 11 bases. The V and J ends lost 2 bases and 0 bases, in that order; junction bases with no gene match: 9. This CDR3 contains 18 residues. The V gene's germline CDR1 is LGHNA and CDR2 YSLEER. The CDR3 protein is CASSQLLAGDGDSYEQYV. The CDR3 region has the DNA TGCGCCAGCAGCCAACTACTAGCGGGAGACGGGGACTCCTACGAGCAGTACGTC.

The chain recombines TRBV7-2 with TRBJ2-7; 7 positions agree with TRBD1. This CDR3 is built from 15 residues. V lost 5 bases to trimming and J lost 4 bases; unmatched junction nucleotides: 11. The V gene's germline CDR1 is SGHTA and CDR2 FQGNSA. The CDR3: CASSIETGSGYEQYF. The CDR3 nucleotides are TGTGCCAGCAGCATAGAGACAGGGTCAGGGTACGAGCAGTACTTC.

This clone was seen only a few times. This chain connects TRBV6-5 to TRBJ2-2; TRBD1 is a possible D gene (5 bases). The CDR3 runs 15 residues. Per germline, CDR1 MNHEY and CDR2 SVGAGI. Trimming removed 5 bases at V and 0 bases at J, with 10 bases between. The CDR3 sequence: CASSHDSSNTGELFF. CDR3 DNA sequence: TGTGCCAGCAGTCACGACAGTTCGAACACCGGGGAGCTGTTTTTT.

This clone has only a few counts. The chain couples TRBV4-1 to TRBJ2-7, with D uncertain. Germline CDR1 MGHRA, CDR2 YSYEKL. CDR3 length: 15 amino acids. Trimming pared 1 base from V and 2 bases from J, leaving 12 bases between. Here the CDR3 reads CASSQVYDGAYEQYF. The CDR3 nucleotides read TGCGCCAGCAGCCAAGTTTATGACGGAGCCTACGAGCAGTACTTC.

This clone showed up just a few times. The chain recombines TRBV7-2 with TRBJ2-3, with D unclear. This CDR3 comprises 14 residues. The V gene lost 6 bases and the J gene lost 3 bases, with 13 bases spanning the gap. CDR1 SGHTA and CDR2 FQGNSA come from the germline V gene. In DNA form, the CDR3 reads TGTGCCAGCAGAGTCGACACCCTTACAGATACGCAGTATTTT. Encoded protein: CASRVDTLTDTQYF.